The sequence of this T cell receptor beta chain was determined in a study of blood T cell repertoires in COVID-19. About the research overall: Sources were T cells, B-cell-depleted T cells, or PBMCs; the material itself was cDNA or gDNA.

Some clones are missing from TCRdb's copy, which holds only in-frame ones; the method was immunoSEQ multiplex PCR. The table lists some 40,000 clones, 75% to 85% of them singletons. Per germline, CDR1 SQVTM and CDR2 ANQGSEA. The CDR3 loop spans 13 amino acids. The V segment lost 8 bases and the J segment 0 bases; nucleotides outside the gene matches: 6. Only one count was recorded for this clone. Sequences were obtained from peripheral blood. The source of this sequence is a human donor in a cohort sampled during active or convalescent COVID-19. The donor label of this sample is uncertain. The chain links TRBV29-1 to TRBJ1-2; 7 bases align to TRBD1. The CDR3 loop reads CSSAGTANYGYTF. CDR3 nucleotides: TGCAGCTCCGCCGGGACAGCTAACTATGGCTACACCTTC.